This TCR beta chain is from a study of T cells after yellow fever vaccination. TCRdb used MiXCR to reprocess the 5' RACE reads, holding one entry per CDR3 protein. This table has nearly 550,000 distinct CDR3 sequences, roughly a fifth appearing once. CDR3 length: 14 amino acids. The germline V gene has CDR1 SEHNR and CDR2 FQNEAQ (reference sequence). With V trimmed by 2 bases and J by 3 bases, 4 bases remained unmatched. This clonotype was seen a handful of times. This clonotype originated in a man aged 25 to 45 who received the YFV17D yellow fever vaccine. V usage is TRBV7-9 and J usage is TRBJ2-7; 7 bases are shared with TRBD2. Source: PBMCs, taken 15 days after the yellow fever booster vaccination. DNA of the CDR3: TGTGCCAGCAGCTTAATGCTAGCGGACTACGAGCAGTACTTC. Protein sequence: CASSLMLADYEQYF.